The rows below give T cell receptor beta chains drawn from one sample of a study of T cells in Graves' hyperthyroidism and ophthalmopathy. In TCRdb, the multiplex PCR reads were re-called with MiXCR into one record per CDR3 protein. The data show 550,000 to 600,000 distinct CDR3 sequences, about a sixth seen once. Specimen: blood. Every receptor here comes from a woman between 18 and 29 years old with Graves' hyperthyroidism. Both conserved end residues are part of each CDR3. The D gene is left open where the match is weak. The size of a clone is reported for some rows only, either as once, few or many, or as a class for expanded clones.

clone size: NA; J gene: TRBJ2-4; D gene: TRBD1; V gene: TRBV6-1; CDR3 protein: CASRPGTGGYNIQYF; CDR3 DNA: TGTGCCAGCAGACCGGGAACAGGGGGTTACAACATTCAGTACTTC
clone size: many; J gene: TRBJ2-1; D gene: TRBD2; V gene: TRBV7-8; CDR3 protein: CASSLESGLAGGNEQFF; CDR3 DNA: TGTGCCAGCAGCTTAGAATCTGGGCTAGCGGGGGGCAATGAGCAGTTCTTC
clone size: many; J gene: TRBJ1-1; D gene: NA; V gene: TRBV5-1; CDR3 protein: CASSSPGLNTEAFF; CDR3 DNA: TGCGCCAGCAGCTCGCCGGGCCTGAACACTGAAGCTTTCTTT
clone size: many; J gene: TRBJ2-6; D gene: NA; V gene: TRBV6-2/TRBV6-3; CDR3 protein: CASSYHSGANVLTF; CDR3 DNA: TGTGCCAGCAGTTACCATTCCGGGGCCAACGTCCTGACTTTC
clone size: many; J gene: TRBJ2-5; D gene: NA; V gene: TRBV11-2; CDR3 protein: CASSLVGETQYF; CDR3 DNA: TGTGCCAGCAGTTTAGTGGGAGAGACCCAGTACTTC
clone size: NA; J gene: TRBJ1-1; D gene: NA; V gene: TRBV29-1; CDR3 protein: CSVGGVTGYTEAFF; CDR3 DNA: TGCAGCGTTGGAGGGGTTACAGGGTACACTGAAGCTTTCTTT
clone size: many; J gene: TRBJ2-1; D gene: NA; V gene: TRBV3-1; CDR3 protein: CASSQGPSSNEQFF; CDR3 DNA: TGTGCCAGCAGCCAAGGCCCTTCTTCCAATGAGCAGTTCTTC
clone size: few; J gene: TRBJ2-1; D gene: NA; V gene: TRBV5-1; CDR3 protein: CASSYYGPSSYNEQFF; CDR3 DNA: TGCGCCAGCAGTTACTACGGCCCAAGCTCCTACAATGAGCAGTTCTTC
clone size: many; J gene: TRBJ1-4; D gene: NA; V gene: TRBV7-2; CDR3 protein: CASSLAPTATNEKLFF; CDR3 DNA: TGTGCCAGCAGCTTAGCCCCTACTGCAACTAATGAAAAACTGTTTTTT
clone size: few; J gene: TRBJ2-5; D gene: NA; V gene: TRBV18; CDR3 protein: CASSPTQKETQYF; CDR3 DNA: TGTGCCAGCTCACCCACACAGAAAGAGACCCAGTACTTC
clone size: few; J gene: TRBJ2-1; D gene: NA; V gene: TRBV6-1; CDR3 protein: CASSSLLASSYNERFF; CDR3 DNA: TGTGCCAGCAGTTCCCTCCTCGCGAGCTCCTACAATGAGCGGTTCTTC
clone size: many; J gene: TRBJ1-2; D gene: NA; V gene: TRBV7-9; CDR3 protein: CASSYMRSYGYTF; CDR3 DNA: TGTGCCAGCAGCTATATGAGGAGCTATGGCTACACCTTC
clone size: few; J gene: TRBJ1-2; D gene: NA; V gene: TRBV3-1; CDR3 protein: CASSHRDPRDYGYTF; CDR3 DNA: TGTGCCAGCAGCCACCGGGACCCCAGGGACTATGGCTACACCTTC
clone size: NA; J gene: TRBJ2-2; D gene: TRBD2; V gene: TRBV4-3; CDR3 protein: CASSQDSGGTGELFF; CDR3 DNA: TGCGCCAGCAGCCAAGATAGCGGGGGCACCGGGGAGCTGTTTTTT
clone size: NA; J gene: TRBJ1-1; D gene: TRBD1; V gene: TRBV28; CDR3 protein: CAITGTGVIEAFF; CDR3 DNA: TGTGCCATCACCGGGACAGGGGTTATAGAAGCTTTCTTT
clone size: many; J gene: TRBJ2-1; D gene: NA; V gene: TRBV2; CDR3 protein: CASNERSSYNEQFF; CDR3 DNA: TGTGCCAGCAACGAGCGGAGCTCCTACAATGAGCAGTTCTTC
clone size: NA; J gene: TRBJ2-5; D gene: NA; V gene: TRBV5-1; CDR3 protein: CASSPLTTYQETQYF; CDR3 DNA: TGCGCCAGCAGCCCGCTGACTACATACCAAGAGACCCAGTACTTC
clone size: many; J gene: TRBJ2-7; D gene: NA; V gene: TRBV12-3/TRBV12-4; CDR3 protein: CASSYRVAEQYF; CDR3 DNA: TGTGCCAGCAGCTACAGGGTAGCCGAGCAGTACTTC
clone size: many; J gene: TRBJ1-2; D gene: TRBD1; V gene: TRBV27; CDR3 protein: CASRRDRANYGYTF; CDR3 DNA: TGTGCCAGCAGACGGGACAGAGCGAACTATGGCTACACCTTC
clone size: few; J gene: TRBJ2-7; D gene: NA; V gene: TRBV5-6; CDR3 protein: CASRLSVLSYEQYF; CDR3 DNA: TGTGCCAGCAGACTCTCGGTGCTCTCCTACGAGCAGTACTTC
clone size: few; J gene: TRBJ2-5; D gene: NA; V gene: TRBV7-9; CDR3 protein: CASSFGGGGAQETQYF; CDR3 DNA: TGTGCCAGCAGCTTTGGAGGTGGCGGGGCCCAAGAGACCCAGTACTTC
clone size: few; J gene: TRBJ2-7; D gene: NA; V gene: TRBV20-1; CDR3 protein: CSATPGTRGEQYF; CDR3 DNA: TGCAGTGCTACTCCCGGGACCCGGGGCGAGCAGTACTTC
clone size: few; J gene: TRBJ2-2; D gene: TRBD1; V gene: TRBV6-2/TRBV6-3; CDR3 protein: CASQGDNTGELFF; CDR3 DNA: TGTGCCAGCCAGGGGGATAACACCGGGGAGCTGTTTTTT
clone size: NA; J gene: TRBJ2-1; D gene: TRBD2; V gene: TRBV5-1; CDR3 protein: CASSLAAGREFDNEQFF; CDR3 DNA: TGCGCCAGCAGCTTGGCCGCTGGGCGGGAGTTTGACAATGAGCAGTTCTTC
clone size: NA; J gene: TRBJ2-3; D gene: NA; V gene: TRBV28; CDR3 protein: CASGGHPTQYF; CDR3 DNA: TGTGCCAGCGGGGGACACCCTACGCAGTATTTT
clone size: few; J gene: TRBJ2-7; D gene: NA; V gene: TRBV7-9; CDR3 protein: CASSLAPGRGEQYF; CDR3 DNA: TGTGCCAGCAGCTTAGCGCCGGGACGGGGCGAGCAGTACTTC
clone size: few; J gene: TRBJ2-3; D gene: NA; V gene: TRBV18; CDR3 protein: CASSIAEVGTDTQYF; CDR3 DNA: TGTGCCAGCTCGATAGCGGAGGTGGGAACAGATACGCAGTATTTT
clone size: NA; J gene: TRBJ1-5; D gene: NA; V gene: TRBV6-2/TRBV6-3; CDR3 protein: CASSYSGTGQPQHF; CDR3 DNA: TGTGCCAGCAGTTACTCGGGGACGGGTCAGCCCCAGCATTTT